The next 5 T cell receptor beta chains were all read from a single sample in a study of human T cells and chemical hapten exposure. Time point defined: healthy volunteer bleed at 6 weeks. Unfractionated whole blood was the source of the extracted total RNA. Via MiXCR, TCRdb re-called the RACE reads, giving one row per CDR3 protein. The sample carries roughly 75,000 distinct CDR3 sequences, around 9.3% recorded once. The sequenced sample was whole blood. These receptors originate from a female donor in good health. Some clones in this sample may be carry-over from other donors' samples.

This clonotype showed up just a few times. The chain uses TRBV6-2 or TRBV6-3 and TRBJ1-5; the D is unclear. The V gene's germline CDR1 is MNHEY and CDR2 SVGEGT. Trimming took 1 base from V and 4 from J, leaving 2 bases between them. The CDR3 is 12 amino acids. In nucleotides, the CDR3 is TGTGCCAGCAGTTACTTTAATCAGCCCCAGCATTTT. It encodes CASSYFNQPQHF.

Turning to this clonotype: One base away lies a much larger clone, so this may be a sequencing read error. The rearrangement uses TRBV7-9 and TRBJ2-3, with D possibly matching TRBD2 (6 bases). The germline V and J ends were trimmed by 5 bases and 4 bases, with 16 bases remaining between them. Germline CDR1 and CDR2: SEHNR and FQNEAQ (reference sequence). The CDR3 extends over 15 amino acids. This CDR3 reads CASSPTSSTADTQYF. Here the CDR3 DNA reads TGTGCCAGCAGCCCAACTAGCTCCACAGCAGATACGCAGTATTTT.

The chain is built from TRBV14 and TRBJ1-5; D may be TRBD1 (6 bases). The germline CDR1 and CDR2 sequences are SGHDN and FVKESK. The V gene lost 1 base and the J gene lost 0 bases, with 16 bases spanning the gap. This CDR3 is 18 amino acids long. This chain's CDR3 is CASSQGGRGYYSNQPQHF. Written as DNA, the CDR3 is TGTGCCAGCAGCCAAGGTGGCAGGGGCTATTATAGCAATCAGCCCCAGCATTTT.

A single count supports this clonotype. One end of the junction varies from germline; a read error may be responsible. The chain is built from TRBV2 and TRBJ1-4; 9 bases line up with TRBD1. The germline V gene has CDR1 SNHLY and CDR2 FYNNEI. CDR3 length equals 15 residues. The chain's CDR3 is CACSLDRGGYEKLFF. CDR3 sequence (DNA): TGTGCCTGCAGTTTGGACAGGGGCGGATACGAAAAACTGTTTTTT.

This clonotype was counted only a few times. The V call is TRBV10-3, the J call TRBJ2-3; 12 bases match TRBD2. CDR3 size: 16 residues. The J segment lost 3 bases and the V segment lost 6 bases, leaving 7 bases of the junction unmatched. Germline V gives CDR1 ENHRY, CDR2 SYGVKD. The CDR3 spells CAIRTASGGATDTQYF. The CDR3 DNA sequence: TGTGCCATCAGGACCGCTAGCGGGGGGGCAACAGATACGCAGTATTTT.